A single sample gave rise to the 8 T cell receptor beta chains below, sequenced in a study of regulatory dendritic cells for organ transplantation. Profiling relied on immunoSEQ multiplex PCR, and the TCRdb table lists in-frame clones only, not all of them. The data contain 30,000 to 40,000 clones, approximately 90% of them singletons. The sample consisted of naive CD8+ T cells from blood. Subset described: CD45RA+ naive T cells. The receptor source for this set is a human donor in good health.

The chain couples TRBV19 to TRBJ2-5, with a tentative D call TRBD1 (5 bases). The germline V gene encodes CDR1 LNHDA and CDR2 SQIVND (reference sequence). With 7 bases removed from V and 7 bases from J, the gap between germline ends came to 13 bases. The CDR3 loop spans 12 amino acids. CDR3 sequence (DNA): TGTGCCAGTAAGGGGCCAAGGGCGACCCAGTACTTC. Residues: CASKGPRATQYF.

This sequence joins TRBV7-9 and TRBJ2-2, with 9 bases matching TRBD2. V trimming: 5 bases; J trimming: 8 bases; junction bases outside the gene matches: 9. Germline CDR1 reads SEHNR; CDR2 reads FQNEAQ (reference sequence). CDR3 length: 15 amino acids. The CDR3 DNA is TGTGCCAGCAGCCGGGACGGCGGGAGGGCAGGGGAGCTGTTTTTT. This translates into CASSRDGGRAGELFF. The full variable domain, completed using reference TRBV7-9 and TRBJ2-2, is DTGVSQNPRHKITKRGQNVTFRCDPISEHNRLYWYRQTLGQGPEFLTYFQNEAQLEKSRLLSDRFSAERPKGSFSTLEIQRTEQGDSAMYLCASSRDGGRAGELFFGEGSRLTVL.

The chain employs TRBV15 and TRBJ1-2; TRBD1 might be the D (5 bases). The CDR3 is 13 amino acids. Trimming left V 6 bases short and J 4 bases short, with 12 bases between. CDR1 is LNHNV, CDR2 YYDKDF, per germline (reference sequence). Here the CDR3 reads CATSSDSAYGYTF. The CDR3 region has the DNA TGTGCCACCAGTAGTGACAGCGCCTATGGCTACACCTTC. The variable domain in full, completed from reference TRBV15 and TRBJ1-2, reads DAMVIQNPRYQVTQFGKPVTLSCSQTLNHNVMYWYQQKSSQAPKLLFHYYDKDFNNEADTPDNFQSRRPNTSFCFLDIRSPGLGDTAMYLCATSSDSAYGYTFGSGTRLTVV.

This sequence joins TRBV6-5 and TRBJ1-5; D is perhaps TRBD1 (5 bases). CDR3 size: 14 residues. Germline lookup yields CDR1 MNHEY and CDR2 SVGAGI. Trimming left V 8 bases short and J 5 bases short, with 16 bases between. For the CDR3, the DNA is TGTGCCAGCTACGATTGGGACCGATATCAGCCCCAGCATTTT. Protein: CASYDWDRYQPQHF.

This clone was seen just once. The chain combines TRBV6-6 with TRBJ2-5; TRBD2 matches at 8 bases. In germline, CDR1 is MNHNY, CDR2 SVGAGI (reference sequence). V lost 6 bases, J lost 5 bases, and 8 bases stayed unmatched. The CDR3 sequence is 14 residues long. The CDR3 sequence: CASRGSGGLETQYF. In nucleotides, the CDR3 is TGTGCCAGCAGAGGGAGCGGGGGATTGGAGACCCAGTACTTC.

V gene TRBV28 combines with J gene TRBJ2-5; 8 bases match TRBD2. Trimming took 6 bases from V and 0 from J; bases not matched to a gene: 6. The CDR3 loop spans 15 amino acids. CDR1 is MDHEN, CDR2 SYDVKM, per germline. In DNA form, the CDR3 reads TGTGCCAGCAGGTTGGCGGGGGGCTACCAAGAGACCCAGTACTTC. It is translated as CASRLAGGYQETQYF.

The chain links TRBV9 to TRBJ1-1; tentative D call: TRBD1 (6 bases). Between the trimmed V and J ends, which lost 0 bases and 7 bases, there was a span of 13 bases. Germline V gene sequence: CDR1 SGDLS, CDR2 YYNGEE. The CDR3 spans 14 residues. The CDR3 here is CASSVGSQGNEAFF. The CDR3 bases are TGTGCCAGCAGCGTAGGGAGCCAGGGGAATGAAGCTTTCTTT.

The chain carries TRBV6-5 and TRBJ2-5; 7 bases align to TRBD1. The CDR3 runs to 13 residues. V lost 6 bases, J lost 3 bases, and 4 bases stayed unmatched. Per germline, CDR1 MNHEY and CDR2 SVGAGI. CDR3 sequence (DNA): TGTGCCAGCAGCACAGGGGCTGAAGAGACCCAGTACTTC. Translating it yields CASSTGAEETQYF.